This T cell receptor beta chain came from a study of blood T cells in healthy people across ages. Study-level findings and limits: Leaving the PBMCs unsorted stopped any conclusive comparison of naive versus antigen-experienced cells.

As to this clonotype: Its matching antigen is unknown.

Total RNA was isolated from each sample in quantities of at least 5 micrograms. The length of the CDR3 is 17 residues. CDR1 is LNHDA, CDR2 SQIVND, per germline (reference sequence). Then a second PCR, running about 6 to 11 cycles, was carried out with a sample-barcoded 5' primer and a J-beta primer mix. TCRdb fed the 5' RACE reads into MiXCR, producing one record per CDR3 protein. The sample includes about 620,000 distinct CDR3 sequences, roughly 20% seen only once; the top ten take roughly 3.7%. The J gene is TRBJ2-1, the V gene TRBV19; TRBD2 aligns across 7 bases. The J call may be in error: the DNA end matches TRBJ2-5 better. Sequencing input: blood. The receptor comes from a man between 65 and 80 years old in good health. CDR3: CASSDIERGGVQETQYF. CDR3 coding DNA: TGTGCCAGTAGCGACATTGAACGGGGAGGGGTGCAAGAGACCCAGTACTTC.